The 5 T cell receptor beta chains presented below share a single source sample, sequenced in a study of blood T cell repertoires in COVID-19. Here immunoSEQ multiplex PCR was the method, and the copy in TCRdb shows in-frame clones only, minus some. Altogether around 94,000 clones are present, approximately 83% being singletons, with the ten largest covering around 6.5%. Sequenced material: peripheral blood. These TCRs come from a man between 60 and 75 years old with acute or convalescent COVID-19.

The V call is TRBV6-5, the J call TRBJ1-2, with D uncertain. CDR3 length: 14 amino acids. The V end was cut by 6 bases, the J end by 2 bases, with 13 bases between. Germline V gene lookup returns CDR1 MNHEY and CDR2 SVGAGI. The CDR3 here is CASRRDGVNYGYTF. CDR3 DNA sequence: TGTGCCAGCAGAAGAGACGGAGTGAACTATGGCTACACCTTC.

The J gene is TRBJ1-4, the V gene TRBV5-6, with 7 positions matching TRBD1. The V and J ends lost 0 bases and 8 bases, in that order; junction bases with no gene match: 7. In germline, CDR1 is SGHDT, CDR2 YYEEEE. The CDR3 totals 15 residues. The CDR3 loop reads CASSLGGQGQEKLFF. The CDR3 DNA reads as TGTGCCAGCAGCTTGGGGGGCCAGGGACAGGAAAAACTGTTTTTT.

This clone was counted a single time. For the CDR3, the DNA is TGTGCCACCAGTGTAGCGGGGGGCGAGGTGGGAGAGACCCAGTACTTC. Its translation is CATSVAGGEVGETQYF. The chain combines TRBV24-1 with TRBJ2-5, with TRBD2 identical over 10 bases. Per germline, CDR1 KGHDR and CDR2 SFDVKD. The CDR3 sequence is 16 residues long. V dropped 5 bases and J dropped 4; count of bases not matched to a gene: 9.

The rearrangement links TRBV12-3 or TRBV12-4 to TRBJ1-1; D is unresolved. V shed 5 bases and J shed 5 bases, with 12 bases lying between them. This CDR3 is 13 amino acids long. The CDR3 loop reads CASSARIETEAFF. As DNA, the CDR3 is TGTGCCAGCAGTGCTAGGATCGAGACTGAAGCTTTCTTT.

The chain recombines TRBV15 with TRBJ1-1; a weak D match, TRBD1 (6 bases). The germline V and J ends were trimmed by 3 bases and 7 bases, with 9 bases remaining between them. The CDR3 extends over 12 amino acids. Germline assignment: CDR1 LNHNV and CDR2 YYDKDF (reference sequence). CDR3 in DNA: TGTGCCACCAGCAGGGGGGCGAGTGAAGCTTTCTTT. It specifies CATSRGASEAFF. Full variable domain (rest looked up from reference TRBV15 and TRBJ1-1): DAMVIQNPRYQVTQFGKPVTLSCSQTLNHNVMYWYQQKSSQAPKLLFHYYDKDFNNEADTPDNFQSRRPNTSFCFLDIRSPGLGDTAMYLCATSRGASEAFFGQGTRLTVV.